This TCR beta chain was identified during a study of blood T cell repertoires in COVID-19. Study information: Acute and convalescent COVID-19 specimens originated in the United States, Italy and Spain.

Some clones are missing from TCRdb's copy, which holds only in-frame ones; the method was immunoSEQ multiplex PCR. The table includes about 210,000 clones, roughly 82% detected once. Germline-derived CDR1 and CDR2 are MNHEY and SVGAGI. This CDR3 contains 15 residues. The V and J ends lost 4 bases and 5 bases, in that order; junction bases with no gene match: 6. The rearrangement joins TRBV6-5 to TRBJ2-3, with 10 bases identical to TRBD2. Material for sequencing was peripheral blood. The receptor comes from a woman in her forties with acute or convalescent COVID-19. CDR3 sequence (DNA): TGTGCCAGCAGTTCCCGACTAGCGGGCCAAGATACGCAGTATTTT. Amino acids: CASSSRLAGQDTQYF.